The 27 T cell receptor beta chains below come from one sample, sequenced in a study of T cell repertoires in cytomegalovirus infection (dated 2019 in TCRdb). Explained via the paper, the treatment or condition label denotes: in vitro stimulation with specific CMV peptide epitopes to enrich CMV-specific T cells. This sample was sequenced with an Illumina HiSeq 1500. TCRdb took the public reads, trimmed them with fastp at Q25, ran MiXCR for clone calling and kept in-frame beta chains. Every entry covers one CDR3 protein and lists the most common genes and DNA from its rows. The sample table shows hundreds of thousands of distinct CDR3 sequences, and 30% to 40% are seen once. 15% to 20% of the sample is held by the ten biggest clonotypes. No antigen has been identified for these receptors. Source: cultured PBMCs, taken from culture after CMV antigen stimulation. The receptor set was obtained from a human donor in good health (CMV status not recorded). Some clones in this sample may be carry-over from other donors' samples.

The chain recombines TRBV7-2 with TRBJ1-5, with 8 bases that match TRBD1. Losses at the gene ends were 5 bases for V and 2 bases for J; bases not matched to a gene: 8. The CDR3 is 16 amino acids. Per the germline V gene, CDR1 is SGHTA and CDR2 is FQGNSA. In DNA form, the CDR3 reads TGTGCCAGCAGCCTCACAGGGGGTGCGGGCAATCAGCCCCAGCATTTT. Its protein is CASSLTGGAGNQPQHF.

V is TRBV20-1 and J is TRBJ2-3, with 10 bases aligning to TRBD2. The CDR3 is made up of 14 amino acids. V lost 6 bases, J lost 2 bases, and 5 bases stayed unmatched. CDR1 is DFQATT, CDR2 SNEGSKA, per germline (reference sequence). Here the CDR3 reads CSAKTSGYTDTQYF. DNA of the CDR3: TGCAGTGCCAAGACTAGCGGGTACACAGATACGCAGTATTTT.

This clonotype came up a few times. The chain is built from TRBV7-2 and TRBJ1-2; 9 bases line up with TRBD1. The junction had 10 bases not matched to a gene; V was cut back by 5 bases and J by 0 bases. Germline V gene sequence: CDR1 SGHTA, CDR2 FQGNSA. The CDR3 is 17 residues long. CDR3 nucleotide sequence: TGTGCCAGCAGCCCACTCTGGGGGACAGGGCCTAACTATGGCTACACCTTC. It specifies CASSPLWGTGPNYGYTF.

The V call is TRBV10-1, the J call TRBJ2-1; D not certain. CDR1 is WNHNN and CDR2 is SYGVQD in the germline V gene (reference sequence). The CDR3 runs to 13 residues. Deletions cut 4 bases from V and 8 bases from J, with 12 bases between. For the CDR3, the DNA is TGCGCCAGCAGTGGGGCGGCCGGCGATGAGCAGTTCTTC. This sequence encodes CASSGAAGDEQFF.

V is TRBV5-6 and J is TRBJ2-7; 7 bases map to TRBD2. Germline-derived CDR1 and CDR2 are SGHDT and YYEEEE. The V gene end was trimmed by 3 bases and the J gene end by 0 bases; junction bases not matched to a gene: 6. The CDR3 sequence is 15 residues long. The chain's CDR3 is CASSYGTTHSYEQYF. The CDR3 DNA is TGTGCCAGCAGCTATGGGACTACCCACTCCTACGAGCAGTACTTC.

This clonotype was counted only a few times. The gene calls are TRBV6-1 and TRBJ2-1; possibly TRBD2 for D (5 bases). Trimming stripped 0 bases from V and 6 bases from J, with 15 bases between. Germline CDR1 reads MNHNS; CDR2 reads SASEGT. This CDR3 comprises 16 residues. The DNA for the CDR3 is TGTGCCAGCAGTGAAGCCTGGCGGGTCCCCGGCAATGAGCAGTTCTTC. As protein: CASSEAWRVPGNEQFF.

V is TRBV20-1 and J is TRBJ2-3; 13 bases fit TRBD2. V lost 4 bases to trimming and J lost 1 base; unmatched junction nucleotides: 8. The CDR3 covers 17 residues. Per germline, CDR1 DFQATT and CDR2 SNEGSKA (reference sequence). In DNA, the CDR3 is TGCAGTGCTACTCGGACTAGCGGGAGTTACGGCACAGATACGCAGTATTTT. This codes for CSATRTSGSYGTDTQYF.

This clonotype occurred once. The chain couples TRBV18 to TRBJ1-1; D is ambiguous. From germline, CDR1 is KGHSH and CDR2 LQKENI. The CDR3 length is 12 residues. The V and J ends lost 2 bases and 1 base respectively, with 2 bases between them. Written as DNA, the CDR3 is TGTGCCAGCTCACCAGCGAACACTGAAGCTTTCTTT. This codes for CASSPANTEAFF.

This clonotype has only a few counts. V usage is TRBV6-5 and J usage is TRBJ1-1, with D possibly being TRBD1 (6 bases). This CDR3 comprises 15 residues. Trimming removed 6 bases from V and 5 bases from J, with 19 bases in between. Germline CDR1 MNHEY, CDR2 SVGAGI. Here the CDR3 DNA reads TGTGCCAGCAGGACGACCTGGGGGCGCGGAACTGAAGCTTTCTTT. This sequence encodes CASRTTWGRGTEAFF.

This chain uses TRBV5-6 with TRBJ2-3; TRBD2 matches 8 bases. V shed 4 bases, J shed 4 bases, and the junction held 11 bases outside the gene matches. The germline gives CDR1 SGHDT, CDR2 YYEEEE. The CDR3 runs 16 residues. The CDR3 protein is CASSGAWREAADTQYF. CDR3 nucleotides: TGTGCCAGCAGCGGGGCATGGCGGGAGGCGGCAGATACGCAGTATTTT.

The chain has TRBV4-1 and TRBJ1-3; D remains ambiguous. Between the trimmed V and J ends, which lost 5 bases and 2 bases, there was a span of 16 bases. The germline V gene encodes CDR1 MGHRA and CDR2 YSYEKL. The CDR3 totals 16 residues. The chain's CDR3 is CASSITAGAAGNTIYF. For the CDR3, the DNA is TGCGCCAGCAGCATCACCGCGGGCGCCGCTGGAAACACCATATATTTT.

This clonotype was counted only a few times. The chain has TRBV18 and TRBJ1-4; D gene uncertain. The ends were cut back, 3 bases at V and 7 bases at J, with 18 bases in the middle. The CDR3 consists of 16 residues. Germline lookup yields CDR1 KGHSH and CDR2 LQKENI. The CDR3: CASSPDAGLRGEKLFF. Written as DNA, the CDR3 is TGTGCCAGCTCACCGGACGCGGGGTTGAGAGGTGAAAAACTGTTTTTT.

This clonotype was observed a handful of times. CDR3 protein: CASSPRAGLPYGYTF. CDR3 DNA sequence: TGTGCCAGCAGTCCCAGGGCGGGGCTCCCCTATGGCTACACCTTC. This chain uses TRBV7-8 with TRBJ1-2; a weak D match, TRBD1 (5 bases). The CDR3 has 15 amino acids. The germline V gene has CDR1 SGHVS and CDR2 FQNEAQ. Trimming removed 6 bases at V and 4 bases at J, with 18 bases between.

This clonotype appeared a few times. The V call is TRBV10-3, the J call TRBJ1-4, with TRBD1 as a possible D gene (5 bases). The germline V gene has CDR1 ENHRY and CDR2 SYGVKD. CDR3 length equals 13 residues. The germline V and J ends were trimmed by 7 bases and 5 bases, with 11 bases remaining between them. The CDR3, as DNA: TGTGCCATCACAAGGGGTCCCAATGAAAAACTGTTTTTT. It translates to CAITRGPNEKLFF.

This clonotype has more than one count but fewer than ten. The chain joins TRBV5-1 to TRBJ1-5, with TRBD1 matching over 7 bases. The CDR3 runs 15 residues. The trim removed 5 bases at V and 8 bases at J, leaving 13 bases unmatched. The germline CDR1 and CDR2 sequences are SGHRS and YFSETQ. Here the CDR3 DNA reads TGCGCCAGCAGGGTGCTGGACAGGTGGCGTAAGCCCCAGCATTTT. It translates to CASRVLDRWRKPQHF.

This clonotype showed up just a few times. The gene calls are TRBV12-3 or TRBV12-4 and TRBJ1-3, with 7 bases fitting TRBD1. The V segment lost 9 bases and the J segment 2 bases; nucleotides outside the gene matches: 16. This CDR3 is built from 17 residues. The chain's CDR3 is CASNGERQGRPGNTIYF. The CDR3 DNA reads TGTGCCAGTAATGGGGAGCGACAGGGACGACCTGGAAACACCATATATTTT.

This clonotype appeared many times. J is TRBJ2-3 and V is TRBV7-2; D not certain. Germline loops: CDR1 SGHTA, CDR2 FQGNSA. Trimming shortened V by 5 bases and J by 0 bases, and 9 bases separated the two germline ends. CDR3 length: 14 amino acids. Here the CDR3 DNA reads TGTGCCAGCAGCCGAAGGGCTAGCACAGATACGCAGTATTTT. It codes for CASSRRASTDTQYF.

The chain combines TRBV3-1 with TRBJ2-1; no definite D call. With 1 base removed from V and 2 bases from J, the gap between germline ends came to 12 bases. The germline gives CDR1 LGHDT, CDR2 YNNKEL (reference sequence). This CDR3 contains 16 residues. The CDR3 protein is CASSQGAVRTYNEQFF. CDR3 in DNA: TGTGCCAGCAGCCAAGGGGCGGTTAGGACCTACAATGAGCAGTTCTTC.

A few counts support this clonotype. V gene TRBV6-1 combines with J gene TRBJ1-1; D perhaps matches TRBD1 (5 bases). Trimming removed 9 bases at V and 6 bases at J, with 26 bases between. The CDR3 is 16 residues long. Germline V lookup: CDR1 MNHNS, CDR2 SASEGT. CDR3 loop: CASVTRQGSASPEAFF. CDR3 nucleotide sequence: TGTGCCAGTGTTACCCGGCAGGGCTCGGCTTCGCCTGAAGCTTTCTTT.

The CDR3 spells CSAAGTGITDTQYF. The CDR3 nucleotides read TGCAGTGCGGCCGGGACAGGGATCACAGATACGCAGTATTTT. The chain employs TRBV20-1 and TRBJ2-3; 9 positions agree with TRBD1. V lost 6 bases, J lost 2 bases, and 6 bases stayed unmatched. The germline gives CDR1 DFQATT, CDR2 SNEGSKA (reference sequence). This CDR3 is built from 14 residues.

This clonotype was detected many times. The rearrangement links TRBV27 to TRBJ1-4; D is possibly TRBD1 (5 bases). V lost 4 bases to trimming and J lost 8 bases, with 11 bases between them. The CDR3 is 13 amino acids. Germline assignment: CDR1 MNHEY and CDR2 SMNVEV (reference sequence). The CDR3 loop is CASSSRGGEKLFF. The CDR3 nucleotides read TGTGCCAGCAGTTCGAGGGGTGGCGAAAAACTGTTTTTT.

This clonotype was seen a handful of times. The V and J genes are TRBV11-2 and TRBJ2-1, with a possible D match to TRBD2 (5 bases). The length of the CDR3 is 13 residues. Trimming cost V 1 base and J 8 bases, with 9 bases left between them. The germline CDR1 and CDR2 sequences are SGHAT and FQNNGV. DNA for the CDR3: TGTGCCAGCAGCTTAGGGATGAGGGATGAGCAGTTCTTC. Encoded protein: CASSLGMRDEQFF. The complete variable domain, with remaining parts taken from reference TRBV11-2 and TRBJ2-1, reads EAGVAQSPRYKIIEKRQSVAFWCNPISGHATLYWYQQILGQGPKLLIQFQNNGVVDDSQLPKDRFSAERLKGVDSTLKIQPAKLEDSAVYLCASSLGMRDEQFFGPGTRLTVL.

This chain joins TRBV5-1 and TRBJ2-3; the D gene is possibly TRBD2 (6 bases). The CDR3 runs 14 residues. Germline V gene data show CDR1 as SGHRS and CDR2 as YFSETQ. V lost 4 bases to trimming and J lost 1 base, with 10 bases between them. This CDR3 reads CASSTSSRTDTQYF. The DNA of the CDR3 is TGCGCCAGCAGCACTAGCTCACGCACAGATACGCAGTATTTT. The full variable domain, its missing parts supplied by reference TRBV5-1 and TRBJ2-3, is KAGVTQTPRYLIKTRGQQVTLSCSPISGHRSVSWYQQTPGQGLQFLFEYFSETQRNKGNFPGRFSGRQFSNSRSEMNVSTLELGDSALYLCASSTSSRTDTQYFGPGTRLTVL.

The genes are TRBV5-4 and TRBJ2-3, with TRBD1 identical over 8 bases. This CDR3 region has 16 residues. V gave up 0 bases and J gave up 1 base; unmatched junction bases: 4. Germline CDR1 SGHNT, CDR2 YYREEE (reference sequence). CDR3 in DNA: TGTGCCAGCAGCTTGGTTTTGACAGGGGGCACAGATACGCAGTATTTT. Its protein product is CASSLVLTGGTDTQYF.

The chain employs TRBV6-2 or TRBV6-3 and TRBJ2-2; 8 positions match TRBD1. V was pared by 7 bases and J by 1 base, with 5 bases of the junction left unmatched. Germline V CDR1 and CDR2: MNHEY, SVGEGT. This CDR3 has 15 amino acids. The CDR3 spells CASTNRGENTGELFF. The CDR3 DNA reads TGTGCCAGCACCAACAGGGGGGAGAACACCGGGGAGCTGTTTTTT.

This clonotype was seen repeatedly, ten times or more. The chain joins TRBV6-2 or TRBV6-3 to TRBJ2-7; the D gene is possibly TRBD2 (5 bases). Trimming stripped 4 bases from V and 6 bases from J, with 22 bases between. CDR1 is MNHEY and CDR2 is SVGEGT in the germline V gene. The CDR3 is 16 amino acids. The CDR3 sequence: CASSWQVETGFGEQYF. Here the CDR3 DNA reads TGTGCCAGCAGTTGGCAGGTAGAGACGGGGTTTGGCGAGCAGTACTTC.

This clonotype came up a few times. The chain is built from TRBV28 and TRBJ2-3; 7 nucleotides line up with TRBD2. Per the germline V gene, CDR1 is MDHEN and CDR2 is SYDVKM. Unmatched junction bases numbered 4, after V lost 3 bases and J lost 1 base. The CDR3 contains 15 residues. The CDR3: CASSFSGARTDTQYF. For the CDR3, the DNA is TGTGCCAGCAGTTTCAGCGGGGCCCGCACAGATACGCAGTATTTT.